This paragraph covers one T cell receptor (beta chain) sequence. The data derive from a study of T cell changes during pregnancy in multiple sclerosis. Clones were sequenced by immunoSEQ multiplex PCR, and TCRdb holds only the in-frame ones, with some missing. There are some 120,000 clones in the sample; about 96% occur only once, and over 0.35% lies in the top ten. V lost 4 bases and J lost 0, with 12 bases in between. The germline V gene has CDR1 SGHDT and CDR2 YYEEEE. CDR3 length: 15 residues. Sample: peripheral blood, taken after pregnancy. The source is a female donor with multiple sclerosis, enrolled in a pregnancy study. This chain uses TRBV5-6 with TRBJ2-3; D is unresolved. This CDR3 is CASSPVYTSTDTQYF. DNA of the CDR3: TGTGCCAGCAGCCCCGTTTATACTAGCACAGATACGCAGTATTTT.